The 7 T cell receptor beta chains listed next were all sequenced from one sample in a study of shared clonotypes between healthy human individuals (TCRdb year 2020). The method behind the library was the immunoSEQ multiplex PCR assay. TCRdb holds this immuneACCESS table with in-frame rearrangements only. Some clones are missing; in checked studies, unresolved V genes explain under half, and the rest has no known cause. The sample yields about 460,000 clones; more than 70% were counted once. The top ten hold about 11% of the sample. The material sequenced was PBMCs. These receptors all come from a middle-aged woman in good health. Some clones in this sample may be carry-over from other donors' samples.

J is TRBJ2-1 and V is TRBV27; 9 nucleotides match TRBD1. The CDR3 covers 13 residues. Trimming cost V 5 bases and J 15 bases; bases outside gene matches: 11. Germline lookup yields CDR1 MNHEY and CDR2 SMNVEV (reference sequence). The CDR3 protein is CASSPGQGPGGFF. In DNA, the CDR3 is TGTGCCAGCAGTCCGGGACAGGGCCCAGGGGGGTTCTTC.

The chain employs TRBV7-9 and TRBJ2-1; tentative D call: TRBD2 (6 bases). Germline V gene data show CDR1 as SEHNR and CDR2 as FQNEAQ (reference sequence). The V gene lost 5 bases and the J gene lost 5 bases, with 13 bases spanning the gap. This CDR3 contains 14 residues. In DNA, the CDR3 is TGTGCCAGCAGCGCCCAGGGAGGCGACAATGAGCAGTTCTTC. Encoded protein: CASSAQGGDNEQFF.

The chain employs TRBV4-3 and TRBJ2-2; D ambiguous. With 0 bases removed from V and 1 base from J, the gap between germline ends came to 9 bases. Per the germline V gene, CDR1 is LGHNA and CDR2 is YSLEER. This CDR3 contains 16 residues. The CDR3 is CASSQDSPENTGELFF. DNA of the CDR3: TGCGCCAGCAGCCAAGACAGTCCCGAGAACACCGGGGAGCTGTTTTTT.

V gene TRBV7-3 combines with J gene TRBJ2-1, with TRBD2 matching 7 bases. Per the germline V gene, CDR1 is SGHTA and CDR2 is FQGTGA. There are 16 residues in the CDR3. V trimming: 4 bases; J trimming: 1 base; junction bases outside the gene matches: 7. CDR3 residues: CASSSRGGSSYNEQFF. The CDR3 DNA sequence: TGTGCCAGCAGCTCCCGAGGCGGGAGTTCCTACAATGAGCAGTTCTTC.

To note about this clone: This is likely an artifact of a read error, given a far larger clone one base away. Different DNA sequences within this sample yield the same CDR3. This chain connects TRBV7-8 to TRBJ2-3, with 12 bases matching TRBD2. Trimming at V came to 1 base and at J to 6 bases, leaving 11 bases not matched to a gene. The CDR3 length is 18 residues. Per the germline V gene, CDR1 is SGHVS and CDR2 is FQNEAQ. CDR3 in DNA: TGTGCCAGCAGCTTAGAGGCTAGCGGGAGGGCATGGGCGGATACGCAGTATTTT. Protein sequence: CASSLEASGRAWADTQYF. Complete variable domain (other parts from reference TRBV7-8 and TRBJ2-3): GAGVSQSPRYKVAKRGQDVALRCDPISGHVSLFWYQQALGQGPEFLTYFQNEAQLDKSGLPSDRFFAERPEGSVSTLKIQRTQQEDSAVYLCASSLEASGRAWADTQYFGPGTRLTVL.

V is TRBV19 and J is TRBJ1-1, with no clear D. The germline V gene has CDR1 LNHDA and CDR2 SQIVND (reference sequence). CDR3 length: 14 amino acids. The V end lost 5 bases, the J end lost 4 bases, and 14 bases lay between the germline ends. The CDR3: CASSPRSPGTEAFF. The CDR3 DNA reads as TGTGCCAGTAGTCCCCGCAGCCCGGGCACTGAAGCTTTCTTT.

This chain connects TRBV13 to TRBJ2-7; the D is unclear. V was shortened by 8 bases and J by 2 bases, with 16 bases between the two germline ends. The germline V gene has CDR1 PRHDT and CDR2 FYEKMQ (reference sequence). The CDR3 length is 14 residues. The CDR3 DNA reads as TGTGCCAGCGGGTCCAGGACGGATACCTACGAGCAGTACTTC. Translation gives CASGSRTDTYEQYF.